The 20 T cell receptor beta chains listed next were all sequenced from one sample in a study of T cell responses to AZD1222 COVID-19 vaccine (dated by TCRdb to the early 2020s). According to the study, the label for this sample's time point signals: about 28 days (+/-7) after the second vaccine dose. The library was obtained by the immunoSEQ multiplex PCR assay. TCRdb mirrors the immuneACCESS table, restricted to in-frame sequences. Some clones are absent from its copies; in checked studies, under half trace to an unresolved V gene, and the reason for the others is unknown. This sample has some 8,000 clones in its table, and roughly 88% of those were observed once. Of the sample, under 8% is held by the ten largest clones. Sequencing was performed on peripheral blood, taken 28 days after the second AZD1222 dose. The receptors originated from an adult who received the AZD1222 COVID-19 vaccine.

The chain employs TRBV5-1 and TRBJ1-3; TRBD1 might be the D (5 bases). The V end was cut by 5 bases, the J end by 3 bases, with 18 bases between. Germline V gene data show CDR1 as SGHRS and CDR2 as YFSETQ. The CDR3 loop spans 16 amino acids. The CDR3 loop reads CASSLRGDVIGNTIYF. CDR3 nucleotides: TGCGCCAGCAGTTTAAGAGGGGATGTGATTGGAAACACCATATATTTT.

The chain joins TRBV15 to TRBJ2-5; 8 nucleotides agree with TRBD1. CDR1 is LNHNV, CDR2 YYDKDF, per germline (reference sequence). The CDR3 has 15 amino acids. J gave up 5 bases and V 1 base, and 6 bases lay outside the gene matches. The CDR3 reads CATSRGQGAVETQYF. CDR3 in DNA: TGTGCCACCAGCAGAGGGCAGGGGGCGGTGGAGACCCAGTACTTC. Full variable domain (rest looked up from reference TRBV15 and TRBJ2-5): DAMVIQNPRYQVTQFGKPVTLSCSQTLNHNVMYWYQQKSSQAPKLLFHYYDKDFNNEADTPDNFQSRRPNTSFCFLDIRSPGLGDTAMYLCATSRGQGAVETQYFGPGTRLLVL.

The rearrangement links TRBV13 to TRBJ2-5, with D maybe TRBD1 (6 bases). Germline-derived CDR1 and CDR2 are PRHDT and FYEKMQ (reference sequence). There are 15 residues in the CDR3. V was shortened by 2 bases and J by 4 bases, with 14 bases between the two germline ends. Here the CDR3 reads CASSLTTGFGETQYF. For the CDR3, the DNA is TGTGCCAGCAGCTTAACCACAGGGTTCGGAGAGACCCAGTACTTC.

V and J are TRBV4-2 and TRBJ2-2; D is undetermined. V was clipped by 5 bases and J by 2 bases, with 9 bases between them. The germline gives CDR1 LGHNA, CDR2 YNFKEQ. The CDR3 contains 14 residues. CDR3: CASSESSNTGELFF. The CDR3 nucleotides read TGTGCCAGCAGCGAGTCAAGCAACACCGGGGAGCTGTTTTTT.

Here the CDR3 DNA reads TGTGCCAGCAGCTTAGTTGGTCCCACAGATACGCAGTATTTT. Translation: CASSLVGPTDTQYF. This rearrangement joins TRBV7-6 to TRBJ2-3, with no clear D. V gave up 1 base and J gave up 2 bases, with 7 bases separating them. The CDR3 has 14 amino acids. Per germline, CDR1 SGHVS and CDR2 FNYEAQ.

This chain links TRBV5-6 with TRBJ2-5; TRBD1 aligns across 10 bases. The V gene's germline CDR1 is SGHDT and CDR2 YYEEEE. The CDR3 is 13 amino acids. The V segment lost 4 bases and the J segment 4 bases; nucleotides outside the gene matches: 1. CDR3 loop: CASSRDRGETQYF. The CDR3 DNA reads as TGTGCCAGCAGCAGGGACAGGGGAGAGACCCAGTACTTC.

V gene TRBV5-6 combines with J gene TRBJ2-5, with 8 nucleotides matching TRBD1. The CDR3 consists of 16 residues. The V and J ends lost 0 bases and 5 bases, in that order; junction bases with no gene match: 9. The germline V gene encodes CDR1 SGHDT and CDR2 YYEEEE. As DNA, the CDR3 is TGTGCCAGCAGCTTGGCGGACAGGGTAGACCTGGAGACCCAGTACTTC. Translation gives CASSLADRVDLETQYF. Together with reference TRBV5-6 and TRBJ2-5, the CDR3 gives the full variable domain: DAGVTQSPTHLIKTRGQQVTLRCSPKSGHDTVSWYQQALGQGPQFIFQYYEEEERQRGNFPDRFSGHQFPNYSSELNVNALLLGDSALYLCASSLADRVDLETQYFGPGTRLLVL.

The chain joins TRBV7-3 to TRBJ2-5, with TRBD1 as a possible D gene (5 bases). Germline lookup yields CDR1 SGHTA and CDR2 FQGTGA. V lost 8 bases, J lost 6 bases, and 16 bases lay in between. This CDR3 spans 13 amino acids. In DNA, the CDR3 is TGTGCCAGCGGGCTACCACCGGACAAGACCCAGTACTTC. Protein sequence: CASGLPPDKTQYF.

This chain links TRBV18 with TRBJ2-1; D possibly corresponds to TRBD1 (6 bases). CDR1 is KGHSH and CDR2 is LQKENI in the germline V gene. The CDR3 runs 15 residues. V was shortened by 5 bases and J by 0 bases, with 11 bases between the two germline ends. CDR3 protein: CASSATGYSYNEQFF. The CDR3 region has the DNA TGTGCCAGCTCAGCAACAGGGTACTCCTACAATGAGCAGTTCTTC.

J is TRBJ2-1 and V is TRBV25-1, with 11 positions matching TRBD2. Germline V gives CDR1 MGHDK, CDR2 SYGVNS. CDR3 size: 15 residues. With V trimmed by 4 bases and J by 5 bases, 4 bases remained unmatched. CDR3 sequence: CASSGGTSGNNEQFF. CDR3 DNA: TGTGCCAGCAGTGGCGGGACTAGCGGCAACAATGAGCAGTTCTTC. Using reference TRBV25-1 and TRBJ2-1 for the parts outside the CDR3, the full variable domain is EADIYQTPRYLVIGTGKKITLECSQTMGHDKMYWYQQDPGMELHLIHYSYGVNSTEKGDLSSESTVSRIRTEHFPLTLESARPSHTSQYLCASSGGTSGNNEQFFGPGTRLTVL.

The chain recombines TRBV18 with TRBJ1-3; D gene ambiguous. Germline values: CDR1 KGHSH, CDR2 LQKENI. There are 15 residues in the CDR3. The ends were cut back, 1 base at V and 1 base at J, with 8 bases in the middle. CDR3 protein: CASSPREESGNTIYF. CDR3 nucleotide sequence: TGTGCCAGCTCACCACGGGAGGAATCTGGAAACACCATATATTTT.

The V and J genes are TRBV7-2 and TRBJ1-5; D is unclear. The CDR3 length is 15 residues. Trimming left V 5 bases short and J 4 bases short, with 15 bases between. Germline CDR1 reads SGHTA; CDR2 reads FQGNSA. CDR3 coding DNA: TGTGCCAGCAGCCAGTGGGCAAGCGAGAATCAGCCCCAGCATTTT. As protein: CASSQWASENQPQHF.

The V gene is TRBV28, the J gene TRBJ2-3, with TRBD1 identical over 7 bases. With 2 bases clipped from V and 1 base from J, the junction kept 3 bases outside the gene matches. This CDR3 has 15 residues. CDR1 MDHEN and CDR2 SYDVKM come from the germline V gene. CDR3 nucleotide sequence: TGTGCCAGCAGTTTAAACAGGGGACGCACAGATACGCAGTATTTT. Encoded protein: CASSLNRGRTDTQYF.

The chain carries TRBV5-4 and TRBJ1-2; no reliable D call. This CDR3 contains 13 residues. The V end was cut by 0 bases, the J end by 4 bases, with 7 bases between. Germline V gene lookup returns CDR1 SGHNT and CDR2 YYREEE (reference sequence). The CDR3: CASSLVSGYGYTF. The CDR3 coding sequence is TGTGCCAGCAGCTTGGTCTCCGGCTATGGCTACACCTTC.

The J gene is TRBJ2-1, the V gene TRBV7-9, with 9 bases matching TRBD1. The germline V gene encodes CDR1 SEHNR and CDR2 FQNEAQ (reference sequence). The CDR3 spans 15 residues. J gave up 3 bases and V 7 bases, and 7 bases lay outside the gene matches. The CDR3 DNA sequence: TGTGCCAGCAACAACAGACAGGGGGACTACAATGAGCAGTTCTTC. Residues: CASNNRQGDYNEQFF. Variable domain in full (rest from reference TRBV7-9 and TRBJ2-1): DTGVSQNPRHKITKRGQNVTFRCDPISEHNRLYWYRQTLGQGPEFLTYFQNEAQLEKSRLLSDRFSAERPKGSFSTLEIQRTEQGDSAMYLCASNNRQGDYNEQFFGPGTRLTVL.

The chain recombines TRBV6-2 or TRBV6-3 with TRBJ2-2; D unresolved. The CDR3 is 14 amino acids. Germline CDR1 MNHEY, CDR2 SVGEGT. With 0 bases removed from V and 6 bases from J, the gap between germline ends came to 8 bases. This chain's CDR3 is CASSYSIGSGELFF. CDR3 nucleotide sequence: TGTGCCAGCAGTTACTCGATTGGGTCCGGGGAGCTGTTTTTT.

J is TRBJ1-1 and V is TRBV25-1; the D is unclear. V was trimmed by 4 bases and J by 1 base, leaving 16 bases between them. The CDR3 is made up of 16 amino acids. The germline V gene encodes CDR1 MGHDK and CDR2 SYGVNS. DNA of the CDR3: TGTGCCAGCAGTGGTAGTATGGGGTTTACGAACACTGAAGCTTTCTTT. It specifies CASSGSMGFTNTEAFF.

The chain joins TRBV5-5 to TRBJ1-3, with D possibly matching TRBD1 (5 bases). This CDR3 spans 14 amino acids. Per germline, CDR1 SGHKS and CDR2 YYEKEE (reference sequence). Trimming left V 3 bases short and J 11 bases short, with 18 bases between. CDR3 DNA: TGTGCCAGCAGCTCCCAAGTGATTGGGGGGGCCATATATTTT. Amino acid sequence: CASSSQVIGGAIYF.

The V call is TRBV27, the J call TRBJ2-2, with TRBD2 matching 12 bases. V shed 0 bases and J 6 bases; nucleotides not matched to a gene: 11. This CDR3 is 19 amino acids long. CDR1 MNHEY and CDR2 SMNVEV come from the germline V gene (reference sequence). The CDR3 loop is CASSLSLLAGGAGSGELFF. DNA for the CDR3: TGTGCCAGCAGTTTATCATTACTAGCGGGGGGAGCAGGTTCCGGGGAGCTGTTTTTT.

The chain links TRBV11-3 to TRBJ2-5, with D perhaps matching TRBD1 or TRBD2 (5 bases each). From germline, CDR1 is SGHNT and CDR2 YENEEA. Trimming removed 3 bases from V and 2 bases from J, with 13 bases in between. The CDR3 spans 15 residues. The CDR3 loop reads CASSFSPGPQETQYF. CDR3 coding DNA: TGTGCCAGCAGCTTTAGTCCGGGGCCACAAGAGACCCAGTACTTC. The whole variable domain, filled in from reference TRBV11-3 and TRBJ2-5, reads EAGVVQSPRYKIIEKKQPVAFWCNPISGHNTLYWYLQNLGQGPELLIRYENEEAVDDSQLPKDRFSAERLKGVDSTLKIQPAELGDSAVYLCASSFSPGPQETQYFGPGTRLLVL.